This T cell receptor (beta chain) was captured in a study of CD8 T cells in ankylosing spondylitis. Study-wide findings and caveats: Significant enrichment of disease-linked clones was reportedly seen in matched ankylosing spondylitis synovial fluid. Relatively scarce in peripheral blood, disease-linked clones were CD8+. Characteristic of ankylosing spondylitis blood, it appeared, was a TCR beta motif comprising several highly homologous variants.

The germline V and J ends were trimmed by 4 bases and 0 bases, with 8 bases remaining between them. Looked up from germline, CDR1 is SGHTA and CDR2 is FQGNSA. This CDR3 spans 14 amino acids. In TCRdb, the 5' RACE reads were re-called with MiXCR into one record per CDR3 protein. The table includes around 770,000 distinct CDR3 sequences, roughly 12% detected once. This clonotype was recorded many times. Antigen specificity is unknown. The chain has TRBV7-2 and TRBJ2-3, with D perhaps assigned TRBD1 or TRBD2 (6 bases each). The TCR was taken from a male donor with ankylosing spondylitis. The sequencing sample was made of blood, either unsorted or a sorted T cell fraction (not recorded which). CDR3 protein: CASSSGGSTDTQYF. For the CDR3, the DNA is TGTGCCAGCAGCTCCGGGGGCAGCACAGATACGCAGTATTTT.